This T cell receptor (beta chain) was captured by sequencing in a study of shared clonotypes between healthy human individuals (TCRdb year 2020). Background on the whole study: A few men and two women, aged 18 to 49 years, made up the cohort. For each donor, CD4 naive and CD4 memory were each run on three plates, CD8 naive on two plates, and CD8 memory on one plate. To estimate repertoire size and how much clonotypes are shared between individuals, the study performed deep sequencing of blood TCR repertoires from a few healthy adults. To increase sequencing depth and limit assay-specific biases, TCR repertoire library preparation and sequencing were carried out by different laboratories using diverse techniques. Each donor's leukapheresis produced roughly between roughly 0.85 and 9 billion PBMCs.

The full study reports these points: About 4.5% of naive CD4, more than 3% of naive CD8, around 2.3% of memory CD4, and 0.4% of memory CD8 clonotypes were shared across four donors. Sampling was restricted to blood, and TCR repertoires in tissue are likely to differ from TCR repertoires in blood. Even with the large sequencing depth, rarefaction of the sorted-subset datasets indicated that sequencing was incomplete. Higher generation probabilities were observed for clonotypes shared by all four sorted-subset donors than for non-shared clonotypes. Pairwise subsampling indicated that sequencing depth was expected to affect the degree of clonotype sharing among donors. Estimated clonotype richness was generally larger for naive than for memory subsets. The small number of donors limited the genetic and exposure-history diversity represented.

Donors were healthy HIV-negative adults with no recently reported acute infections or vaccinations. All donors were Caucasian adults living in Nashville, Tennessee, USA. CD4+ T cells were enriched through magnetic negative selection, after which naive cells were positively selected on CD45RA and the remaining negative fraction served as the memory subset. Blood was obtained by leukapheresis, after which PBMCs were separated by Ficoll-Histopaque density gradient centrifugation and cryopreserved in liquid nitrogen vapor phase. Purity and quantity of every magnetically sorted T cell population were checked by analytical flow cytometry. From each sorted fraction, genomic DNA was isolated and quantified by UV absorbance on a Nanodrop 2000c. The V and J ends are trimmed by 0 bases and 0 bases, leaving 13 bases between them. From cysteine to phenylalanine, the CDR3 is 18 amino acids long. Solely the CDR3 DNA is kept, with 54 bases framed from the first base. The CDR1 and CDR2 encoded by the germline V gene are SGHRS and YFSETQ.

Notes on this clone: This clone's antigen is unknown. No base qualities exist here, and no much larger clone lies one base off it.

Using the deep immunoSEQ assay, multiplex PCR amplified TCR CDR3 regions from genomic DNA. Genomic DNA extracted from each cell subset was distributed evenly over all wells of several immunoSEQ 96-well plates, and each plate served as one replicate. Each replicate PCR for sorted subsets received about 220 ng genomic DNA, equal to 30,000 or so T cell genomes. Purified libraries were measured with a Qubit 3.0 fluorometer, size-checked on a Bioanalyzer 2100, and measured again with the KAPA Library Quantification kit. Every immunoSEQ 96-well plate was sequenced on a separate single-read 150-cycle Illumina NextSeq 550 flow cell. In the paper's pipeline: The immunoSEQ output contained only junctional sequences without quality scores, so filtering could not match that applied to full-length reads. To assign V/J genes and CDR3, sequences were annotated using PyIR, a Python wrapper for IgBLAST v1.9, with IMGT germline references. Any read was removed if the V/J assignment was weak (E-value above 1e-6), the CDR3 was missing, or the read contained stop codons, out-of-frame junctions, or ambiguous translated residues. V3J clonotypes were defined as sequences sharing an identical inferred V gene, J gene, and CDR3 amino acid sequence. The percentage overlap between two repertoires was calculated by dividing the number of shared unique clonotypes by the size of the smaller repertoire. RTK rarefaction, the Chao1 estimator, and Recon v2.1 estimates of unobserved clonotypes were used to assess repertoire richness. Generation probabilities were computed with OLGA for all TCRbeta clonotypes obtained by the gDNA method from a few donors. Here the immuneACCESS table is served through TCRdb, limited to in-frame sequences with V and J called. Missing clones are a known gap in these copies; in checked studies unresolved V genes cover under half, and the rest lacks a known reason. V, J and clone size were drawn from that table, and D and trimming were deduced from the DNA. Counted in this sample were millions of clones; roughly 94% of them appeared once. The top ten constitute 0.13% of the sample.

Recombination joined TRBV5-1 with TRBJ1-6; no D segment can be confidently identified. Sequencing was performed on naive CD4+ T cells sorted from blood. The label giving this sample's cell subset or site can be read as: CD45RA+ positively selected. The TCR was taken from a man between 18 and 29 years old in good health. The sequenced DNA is TGCGCCAGCAGCTTGGTTGGAGCGACGAGCTCCTATAATTCACCCCTCCACTTT. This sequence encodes CASSLVGATSSYNSPLHF.